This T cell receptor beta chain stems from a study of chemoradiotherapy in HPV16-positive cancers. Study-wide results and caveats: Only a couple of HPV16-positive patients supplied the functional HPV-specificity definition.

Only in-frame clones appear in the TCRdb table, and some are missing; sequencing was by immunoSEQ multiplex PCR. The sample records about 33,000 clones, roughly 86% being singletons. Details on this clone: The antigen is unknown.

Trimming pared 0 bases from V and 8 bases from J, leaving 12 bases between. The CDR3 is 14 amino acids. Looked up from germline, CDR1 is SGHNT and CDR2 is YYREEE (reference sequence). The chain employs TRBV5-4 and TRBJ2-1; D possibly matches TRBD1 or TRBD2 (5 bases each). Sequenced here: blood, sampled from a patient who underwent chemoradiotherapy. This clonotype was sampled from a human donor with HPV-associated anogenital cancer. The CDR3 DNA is TGTGCCAGCAGCTTGGGGGTCAGGGACGATGAGCAGTTCTTC. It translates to CASSLGVRDDEQFF. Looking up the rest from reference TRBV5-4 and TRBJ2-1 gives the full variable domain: ETGVTQSPTHLIKTRGQQVTLRCSSQSGHNTVSWYQQALGQGPQFIFQYYREEENGRGNFPPRFSGLQFPNYSSELNVNALELDDSALYLCASSLGVRDDEQFFGPGTRLTVL.